The rows below give T cell receptor beta chains drawn from one sample of a study of shared T cell receptors in the human thymus. TCRdb keeps only in-frame clones here, not all; method: immunoSEQ multiplex PCR. Of roughly 560,000 clones listed, about 84% were seen once; the top ten hold more than 0.01%. This sample also belongs to another study, concerning human thymus T cells.

Sequencing was done on a sample of thymocytes. These receptor sequences come from a boy under two years old with a congenital heart defect. Both conserved end residues are part of each CDR3. D genes are given only for firm matches. Where a row states a size, it is once, few, many or the class of an expanded clone; other rows omit it.

d_gene	abundance	v_gene	j_gene	CDR3nt	CDR3aa
-	few	TRBV7-9	TRBJ2-2	TGTGCCAGCAGCCGATCACCCGGGGGAACCGGGGAGCTGTTTTTT	CASSRSPGGTGELFF
-	-	TRBV5-1	TRBJ1-5	TGCGCCAGCAGCTTCCAGGGATTAAGCAATCAGCCCCAGCATTTT	CASSFQGLSNQPQHF
TRBD1	-	TRBV29-1	TRBJ2-2	TGCAGCGTTGTTGGGGGACAGGGGCACACCGGGGAGCTGTTTTTT	CSVVGGQGHTGELFF
TRBD2	-	TRBV7-3	TRBJ2-7	TGTGCCAGCAGCTTAATTCGGGAGGGAGAGGAGGACGAGCAGTACTTC	CASSLIREGEEDEQYF
-	-	TRBV2	TRBJ1-2	TGTGCCAGCAATGTGGGTTCGGAGGGCTACACCTTC	CASNVGSEGYTF
-	-	TRBV28	TRBJ1-1	TGTGCCAGCGGGCCAGACACCATGAACACTGAAGCTTTCTTT	CASGPDTMNTEAFF
-	-	TRBV7-8	TRBJ2-1	TGTGCCAGCAGTCCCGCTGGCAGTGAGCAGTTCTTC	CASSPAGSEQFF
-	-	TRBV27	TRBJ2-7	TGTGCCAGCAGTCCAAGCCCCGGGGGGCGACCTTACGAGCAGTACTTC	CASSPSPGGRPYEQYF
TRBD1	-	TRBV4-3	TRBJ2-2	TGCGCCAGCAGCCAAACCGGGACAGGGCGGCTGTTTTTT	CASSQTGTGRLFF
-	once	TRBV18	TRBJ2-3	TGTGCCAGCTCACCACGGCAGGGTGACACAGATACGCAGTATTTT	CASSPRQGDTDTQYF
TRBD2	few	TRBV11-2	TRBJ2-7	TGTGCCAGCAGCTTAGATCTGGCGGGAGGGCCATCCTACGAGCAGTACTTC	CASSLDLAGGPSYEQYF
-	few	TRBV5-4	TRBJ2-2	TGTGCCAGCAGCTCCGAGGGCACCGGGGAGCTGTTTTTT	CASSSEGTGELFF
-	-	TRBV7-9	TRBJ2-4	TGTGCCAGCAGCCCGGGAGTCAAAAACATTCAGTACTTC	CASSPGVKNIQYF
TRBD2	-	TRBV5-1	TRBJ2-1	TGCGCCAGCAACTCAGGCCGGGAGGGTTTCCATGAGCAGTTCTTC	CASNSGREGFHEQFF
TRBD1	-	TRBV6-5	TRBJ1-1	TGTGCCAGCAGTTACCTCTCAGGGGGAAGGGAGACTGAAGCTTTCTTT	CASSYLSGGRETEAFF
TRBD1	-	TRBV12-5	TRBJ2-7	TGTGCTAGTGGTTTGGGCCTGAGGGACCAGGGGGCCTACGAGCAGTACTTC	CASGLGLRDQGAYEQYF
TRBD1	-	TRBV15	TRBJ1-5	TGTGCCACCAGCAAAGCCCGGGACAGTTCCTCAACCGTGATTCAGCCCCAGCATTTT	CATSKARDSSSTVIQPQHF
TRBD1	-	TRBV29-1	TRBJ2-4	TGCAGCGCTCAGGGGGCGGGAAACATTCAGTACTTC	CSAQGAGNIQYF
TRBD2	-	TRBV15	TRBJ2-1	TGTGCCACCAGCCGACTAGCGGGAAACTCCTACAATGAGCAGTTCTTC	CATSRLAGNSYNEQFF
TRBD1	-	TRBV5-8	TRBJ2-7	TGTGCCAGCAGCCGAGGACAGGCCTTGTTCTACGAGCAGTACTTC	CASSRGQALFYEQYF
-	-	TRBV6-1	TRBJ2-7	TGTGCCAGCAACGACGACAGTTTCTACGAGCAGTACTTC	CASNDDSFYEQYF
TRBD1	-	TRBV30	TRBJ2-3	TGTGCCTGGAGTGCGGGACAGTCGCAGTATTTT	CAWSAGQSQYF
-	-	TRBV28	TRBJ1-4	TGTGCCAGCAGTTTTGTCAGCGGGGGCACTAATGAAAAACTGTTTTTT	CASSFVSGGTNEKLFF
TRBD1	-	TRBV27	TRBJ1-1	TGTGCCAGCAGGCTGGGACAGCCGAATAGGGGCACTGAAGCTTTCTTT	CASRLGQPNRGTEAFF
-	-	TRBV5-1	TRBJ2-2	TGCGCCAGCAGCTTCCTACAGGGATCCGGGGAGCTGTTTTTT	CASSFLQGSGELFF
-	-	TRBV4-3	TRBJ2-1	TGCGCCAGCAGCCCACGGGGAAGGGATGAGCAGTTCTTC	CASSPRGRDEQFF
TRBD1	-	TRBV4-1	TRBJ2-7	TGCGCCAGCAGCCAAGTGGCGACAGGGTCGGCGTCCCCGAACTACGAGCAGTACTTC	CASSQVATGSASPNYEQYF
TRBD1	-	TRBV6-6	TRBJ1-1	TGTGCCAGCAGCAACGGACAGGGCAAAGCTTTCTTT	CASSNGQGKAFF
TRBD1	few	TRBV19	TRBJ2-7	TGTGCCAGTGGGACAGGGGACCTCTACGAGCAGTACTTC	CASGTGDLYEQYF
TRBD2	-	TRBV29-1	TRBJ2-4	TGCAGCGTTGGGGAGGGGATAGCGGCCAAAAACATTCAGTACTTC	CSVGEGIAAKNIQYF
TRBD2	-	TRBV4-2	TRBJ2-2	TGTGCCAGCAGCGAGTCGGGAGGGACACCCACCGGGGAGCTGTTTTTT	CASSESGGTPTGELFF
TRBD2	-	TRBV12-5	TRBJ2-7	TGTGCTAGTGGACCTAGCGGGAGCCGAGGGGAGCAGTACTTC	CASGPSGSRGEQYF
TRBD2	-	TRBV4-2	TRBJ2-1	TGTGCCAGCAGCCAAGACCGGACTAGCGCCTACAATGAGCAGTTCTTC	CASSQDRTSAYNEQFF
-	few	TRBV6-5	TRBJ2-2	TGTGCCAGCAGTTACTGGCAGGGCACCGGGGAGCTGTTTTTT	CASSYWQGTGELFF
TRBD1	-	TRBV4-1	TRBJ2-7	TGCGCCAGCAGCCAAGATAGGGGACAGGGGTCCTCCTACGAGCAGTACTTC	CASSQDRGQGSSYEQYF
-	-	TRBV5-4	TRBJ2-5	TGTGCCAGCAGCTTAAGGGGATGGGAGACCCAGTACTTC	CASSLRGWETQYF
-	-	TRBV30	TRBJ1-3	TGTGCCTGGAGTTTCGGCGGCTCTGGAAACACCATATATTTT	CAWSFGGSGNTIYF
TRBD1	-	TRBV7-3	TRBJ2-3	TGTGTCAGGGACAGTTCCACAGATACGCAGTATTTT	CVRDSSTDTQYF
-	-	TRBV27	TRBJ2-4	TGTGCCAGCAGTGAGCTTCCCTTAAACATTCAGTACTTC	CASSELPLNIQYF
TRBD2	-	TRBV5-1	TRBJ2-3	TGCGCCAGCAGCTTAGCGGGAGAGGGGGACCACACAGATACGCAGTATTTT	CASSLAGEGDHTDTQYF
-	-	TRBV4-3	TRBJ1-5	TGCGCCAGCAGCCAAGCCCACAGGGCCAATCAGCCCCAGCATTTT	CASSQAHRANQPQHF
TRBD2	-	TRBV5-6	TRBJ2-1	TGTGCCAGCACCGGACTAGCGGGAGACCATGAGCAGTTCTTC	CASTGLAGDHEQFF
TRBD2	-	TRBV4-2	TRBJ2-5	TGTGCCAGCAGCCAAGTTTTCGGCTCTAGCGGGACGGAGACCCAGTACTTC	CASSQVFGSSGTETQYF
-	-	TRBV6-4	TRBJ2-3	TGTGCCAGCAGTGTTCGTGGGACTTACGCGGATACGCAGTATTTT	CASSVRGTYADTQYF
TRBD2	-	TRBV25-1	TRBJ2-5	TGTGCCAGCAGCCCGGGGGGTCCAGAGACCCAGTACTTC	CASSPGGPETQYF
TRBD2	-	TRBV5-5	TRBJ2-1	TGTGCCAGCAGCTGGGAGCCCCACTCACGGGGGGGATCCTACAATGAGCAGTTCTTC	CASSWEPHSRGGSYNEQFF
TRBD1	-	TRBV25-1	TRBJ2-5	TGTGCCAGCGCCGTTCAACCCGACAGGGGGGGGGAAGAGACCCAGTACTTC	CASAVQPDRGGEETQYF
-	-	TRBV19	TRBJ2-3	TGTGCCAGTACCCCCGCGGGGCGGAAGGTGACAGATACGCAGTATTTT	CASTPAGRKVTDTQYF
-	-	TRBV27	TRBJ2-7	TGTGCCAGCAGTTGGGGGGTACCCTACGAGCAGTACTTC	CASSWGVPYEQYF
-	few	TRBV20-1	TRBJ2-1	TGCAGTGCTCCTAGTCGGGGGGAGCAGTTCTTC	CSAPSRGEQFF